This record looks at one T cell receptor beta chain sequence and its context. Source study methods: Amplifying reference gene primers gave estimates of nucleated cell counts. Sequencing was performed with immunoSEQ multiplex PCR; in TCRdb, only in-frame clones are kept and a portion is missing. V and J calls and clone size follow that table, whereas D and trimming were derived from the DNA. Here the sample spans about 170,000 clones, roughly nine tenths being singletons. V was clipped by 3 bases and J by 2 bases; unmatched bases: 6. CDR3 size: 16 residues. Germline lookup yields CDR1 MGHDK and CDR2 SYGVNS. The data belong to a study of blood T cell repertoires in COVID-19. Looking at the study overall: Both acute and convalescent COVID-19 samples were obtained from the United States, Italy and Spain. PBMCs, B-cell-depleted T cells, or T cells provided the cDNA or gDNA that made up the material.

Seattle's cohort entered during active infection and was followed longitudinally. The chain combines TRBV25-1 with TRBJ1-5; 8 bases are shared with TRBD1. Input material: peripheral blood. The sequence came from a woman aged 55 to 70 with COVID-19, enrolled during active disease. CDR3 in amino acids: CASSDTGGVGNQPQHF. In DNA, the CDR3 is TGTGCCAGCAGTGATACAGGGGGTGTGGGCAATCAGCCCCAGCATTTT.